What follows are 14 T cell receptor beta chains derived from one specimen sequenced in a study of T cell clusters in autoimmune cytopenias. Each sample's input was around 270 ng genomic DNA, some 38,000 genome equivalents. TRB rearrangements were amplified by touch-down multiplex PCR with mixed TRB-A/B primers. TCRdb reprocessed the multiplex PCR reads, with one entry per CDR3 protein and no DNA. This table lists roughly 2,600 distinct CDR3 sequences. The sequencing sample was made of peripheral blood. The receptors derive from a human donor with an autoimmune cytopenia or autoimmune hepatitis (not recorded which).

The chain couples TRBV19 to TRBJ2-4; no DNA is available, so the TRBD1 call from TCRdb remains unchecked. Germline assignment: CDR1 LNHDA and CDR2 SQIVND (reference sequence). This CDR3 has 14 residues. The CDR3 region is CASTTGLAKNIQYF.

This rearrangement joins TRBV12-3 or TRBV12-4 to TRBJ2-2. The CDR3 covers 11 residues. CDR3 loop: CASLSYGELFF.

The chain combines TRBV12-3 or TRBV12-4 with TRBJ1-2; TCRdb's D gene call, TRBD1, goes unchecked for lack of DNA. The CDR3 runs to 13 residues. CDR3 sequence: CASSVRTGDGYTF.

Its frequency marks this clonotype as medium-sized. This sequence joins TRBV5-4 and TRBJ2-1; the TCRdb D gene call, TRBD1, has no DNA to confirm it. CDR1 is SGHNT, CDR2 YYREEE, per germline (reference sequence). The CDR3 sequence is 16 residues long. The chain's CDR3 is CASSLKTGTGRNEQFF.

This clonotype is labeled medium-sized (0.01 to 0.1%) based on frequency. The chain combines TRBV6-5 with TRBJ2-1. Germline CDR1 reads MNHEY; CDR2 reads SVGAGI. The CDR3 consists of 12 residues. The CDR3 reads CASSTLYNEQFF.

The V call is TRBV5-6, the J call TRBJ2-2; TCRdb calls TRBD2, which cannot be checked without DNA. CDR1 SGHDT and CDR2 YYEEEE come from the germline V gene. This CDR3 has 16 residues. CDR3 sequence: CASSLYSGAGTGELFF.

This clonotype is identified as medium-sized from frequency. The J gene is TRBJ1-5, the V gene TRBV19. In germline, CDR1 is LNHDA, CDR2 SQIVND (reference sequence). CDR3 length: 12 residues. The CDR3 spells CASNGGSQPQHF.

The rearrangement uses TRBV6-5 and TRBJ1-4; the TCRdb D gene call, TRBD1, has no DNA to confirm it. This CDR3 has 15 residues. Germline V gene lookup returns CDR1 MNHEY and CDR2 SVGAGI. CDR3 loop: CASRELTGAREKLFF.

The CDR3 here is CASSLKSVQETQYF. V gene TRBV27 combines with J gene TRBJ2-5. The V gene's germline CDR1 is MNHEY and CDR2 SMNVEV (reference sequence). The CDR3 sequence is 14 residues long.

The V call is TRBV6-5, the J call TRBJ1-3. The germline CDR1 and CDR2 sequences are MNHEY and SVGAGI. This CDR3 spans 14 amino acids. Here the CDR3 reads CASSYDSSGNTIYF.

The chain has TRBV5-4 and TRBJ2-1; TCRdb proposes TRBD1, but this gene call is untestable without DNA. Looked up from germline, CDR1 is SGHNT and CDR2 is YYREEE (reference sequence). The CDR3 is 15 amino acids. The CDR3 is CASSASTLGADEQFF.

By frequency, this clonotype registers medium-sized. The chain links TRBV6-5 to TRBJ1-2; checking the TCRdb D call of TRBD1 is not possible without DNA. The CDR3 runs to 15 residues. Germline CDR1 and CDR2: MNHEY and SVGAGI. The CDR3 loop is CASQRGYRTGGGYTF.

Measured by frequency, this clonotype is medium-sized. The chain carries TRBV30 and TRBJ2-7. There are 12 residues in the CDR3. Germline V CDR1 and CDR2: GTSNPN, SVGIG (reference sequence). The CDR3 reads CAWMSLVSEQYF.

The chain employs TRBV27 and TRBJ1-5; TCRdb's D call of TRBD1 is untestable without DNA. Germline CDR1 and CDR2: MNHEY and SMNVEV (reference sequence). CDR3 length equals 15 residues. CDR3 region: CASSPPSLKNQPQHF.